These 17 T cell receptor beta chains originate from one sample sequenced in a study of regulatory T cells in long-lasting Graves disease. This sample's time point: newly diagnosed GD, antithyroid drugs for less than 3 months. PBMC RNA was the source of the TCR library. Both iRepertoire HTBI primers and Arm-PCR of CDR3 regions were used to build the TCR beta libraries. TCRdb ran MiXCR on the multiplex PCR reads and lists one entry per CDR3 protein. The sample includes a few hundred thousand distinct CDR3 sequences, around 19% of them seen just once. The sample was also linked to a second study, of T cells in Graves' hyperthyroidism and ophthalmopathy.

Material: peripheral blood mononuclear cells (PBMCs), obtained at new diagnosis, from a patient treated with antithyroid drugs. The source is a woman in her twenties or thirties with Graves disease.

This clonotype showed up many times. The gene calls are TRBV3-1 and TRBJ2-1, with TRBD2 identical over 8 bases. With 3 bases clipped from V and 9 bases from J, the junction kept 4 bases outside the gene matches. The V gene's germline CDR1 is LGHDT and CDR2 YNNKEL (reference sequence). The CDR3 consists of 13 residues. Written as DNA, the CDR3 is TGTGCCAGCAGCCATTTCGGACTAGCTGAGCAGTTCTTC. Translated: CASSHFGLAEQFF.

This clonotype has at least ten counts. The chain combines TRBV2 with TRBJ1-2; possible D gene TRBD1, 5 bases. Per the germline V gene, CDR1 is SNHLY and CDR2 is FYNNEI. Trimming took off 5 bases at V and 6 bases at J, with 19 bases between the two ends. The CDR3 is 15 residues long. DNA for the CDR3: TGTGCCAGCAGTAACTCGATGGGGGGTGGGGATGGCTACACCTTC. Protein: CASSNSMGGGDGYTF.

This clonotype occurred many times. This chain joins TRBV2 and TRBJ2-1; TRBD2 is a possible D gene (6 bases). Trimming took 11 bases from V and 0 from J, leaving 17 bases between them. The CDR3 is made up of 15 amino acids. Germline-derived CDR1 and CDR2 are SNHLY and FYNNEI. Here the CDR3 reads CASKLAGRSYNEQFF. DNA of the CDR3: TGTGCCTCAAAGCTTGCGGGGCGCTCCTACAATGAGCAGTTCTTC.

This clonotype was picked up many times. The chain employs TRBV30 and TRBJ1-1; no firm D call. V shed 0 bases and J shed 3 bases, with 5 bases lying between them. This CDR3 contains 12 residues. The V gene's germline CDR1 is GTSNPN and CDR2 SVGIG (reference sequence). CDR3 protein: CAWSVPHTEAFF. In nucleotides, the CDR3 is TGTGCCTGGAGTGTACCACACACTGAAGCTTTCTTT.

The chain uses TRBV2 and TRBJ2-1; no clear D. The CDR3 has 15 amino acids. The V and J ends lost 4 bases and 7 bases respectively, with 17 bases between them. Germline V gene lookup returns CDR1 SNHLY and CDR2 FYNNEI. This chain's CDR3 is CASSVRQIERNEQFF. CDR3 sequence (DNA): TGTGCCAGCAGTGTGCGGCAGATCGAAAGAAATGAGCAGTTCTTC. Variable domain in full (rest from reference TRBV2 and TRBJ2-1): EPEVTQTPSHQVTQMGQEVILRCVPISNHLYFYWYRQILGQKVEFLVSFYNNEISEKSEIFDDQFSVERPDGSNFTLKIRSTKLEDSAMYFCASSVRQIERNEQFFGPGTRLTVL.

This clonotype was recorded at least ten times. V is TRBV19 and J is TRBJ1-1, with 7 bases fitting TRBD1. Per the germline V gene, CDR1 is LNHDA and CDR2 is SQIVND (reference sequence). Trimming at V came to 3 bases and at J to 5 bases, leaving 18 bases not matched to a gene. This CDR3 is 18 amino acids long. The chain's CDR3 is CASSIFRQGRAAGTEAFF. The DNA of the CDR3 is TGTGCCAGTAGTATTTTCCGACAGGGACGGGCGGCGGGGACTGAAGCTTTCTTT.

For this clonotype: A much larger clone differs by one base, so this may be a read error. The genes are TRBV6-2 or TRBV6-3 and TRBJ2-7, with D possibly being TRBD2 (6 bases). CDR3 length: 14 residues. The germline V gene has CDR1 MNHEY and CDR2 SVGEGT. In nucleotides, the CDR3 is TGTGCCAACAGTTACGGGGGAAGTCCCTACGAGCAGTACTTC. Protein: CANSYGGSPYEQYF.

There are a few counts of this clonotype. This rearrangement joins TRBV4-2 to TRBJ1-2, with a tentative D call TRBD1 (5 bases). Germline values: CDR1 LGHNA, CDR2 YNFKEQ. CDR3 size: 14 residues. The ends were cut back, 1 base at V and 3 bases at J, with 9 bases in the middle. The CDR3 loop reads CASSQVGGDYGYTF. The DNA of the CDR3 is TGTGCCAGCAGCCAAGTCGGGGGGGACTATGGCTACACCTTC.

The table lists this clonotype with many counts. The V and J genes are TRBV6-1 and TRBJ1-6; D ambiguous. The V end was cut by 3 bases, the J end by 4 bases, with 4 bases between. Germline V gene sequence: CDR1 MNHNS, CDR2 SASEGT. The CDR3 has 13 amino acids. CDR3 amino acids: CASSDNYNSPLHF. The CDR3 nucleotides read TGTGCCAGCAGTGATAATTATAATTCACCCCTCCACTTT.

The sample holds one count of this clonotype. A much bigger clone sits one base away, suggesting this may be a read error. CDR3 nucleotides: TGTGCCAGCTCGCCCGGGCAGGGGGGCGAGACCCAGTACTTC. This translates into CASSPGQGGETQYF. V usage is TRBV18 and J usage is TRBJ2-5, with D maybe TRBD1 (7 bases). This CDR3 is 14 amino acids long. CDR1 and CDR2 from the germline V gene are KGHSH and LQKENI. Trimming pared 6 bases from V and 5 bases from J, leaving 16 bases between.

This clonotype was found many times. Compared with germline, one end of the junction differs, possibly owing to a read error. The chain combines TRBV20-1 with TRBJ2-5, with no clear D. Germline V gene sequence: CDR1 DFQATT, CDR2 SNEGSKA (reference sequence). The CDR3 is 16 amino acids. For the CDR3, the DNA is TGCAATGCTAGAGATCGCGAACCTGGGCTAAAAGAGACCCAGTACTTC. It translates to CNARDREPGLKETQYF.

This clonotype was counted at least ten times. The chain recombines TRBV11-2 with TRBJ2-1, with D possibly TRBD1 on 6 matching bases. V shed 1 base and J shed 5 bases, with 15 bases lying between them. The CDR3 loop spans 16 amino acids. The germline gives CDR1 SGHAT, CDR2 FQNNGV. The CDR3: CASSLGVGARNNEQFF. DNA of the CDR3: TGTGCCAGCAGCTTAGGGGTGGGGGCGAGAAACAATGAGCAGTTCTTC.

In this sample, this clonotype turned up many times. The V gene is TRBV6-1, the J gene TRBJ1-1; D ambiguous. Trimming left V 7 bases short and J 10 bases short, with 13 bases between. Germline V gene lookup returns CDR1 MNHNS and CDR2 SASEGT. The CDR3 consists of 11 residues. The CDR3 DNA sequence: TGTGCCAGCAAGAGGACCGAGCGAGCTTTCTTT. It codes for CASKRTERAFF.

Many counts were recorded for this clonotype. This chain links TRBV28 with TRBJ1-2, with 7 bases fitting TRBD1. The CDR3 has 17 residues. Trimming took 2 bases from V and 0 from J; bases not matched to a gene: 9. CDR1 and CDR2 from the germline V gene are MDHEN and SYDVKM. This chain's CDR3 is CASSLRPGQRANYGYTF. The CDR3, as DNA: TGTGCCAGCAGTTTACGGCCGGGACAGAGAGCTAACTATGGCTACACCTTC.

There are many counts of this clonotype. The chain joins TRBV19 to TRBJ1-1; tentatively, D is TRBD1 (5 bases). This CDR3 is 15 amino acids long. V was trimmed by 4 bases and J by 4 bases, leaving 16 bases between them. CDR1 is LNHDA, CDR2 SQIVND, per germline (reference sequence). The CDR3 nucleotides are TGTGCCAGTAGTAAGAGCGGGGCGAAGGCCACTGAAGCTTTCTTT. It specifies CASSKSGAKATEAFF.

This clonotype was picked up a small number of times. V is TRBV7-2 and J is TRBJ2-1; weak D call: TRBD1 (5 bases). CDR3 size: 15 residues. Between the trimmed V and J ends, which lost 3 bases and 10 bases, there was a span of 19 bases. Looked up from germline, CDR1 is SGHTA and CDR2 is FQGNSA. The CDR3 here is CASSFALVRAGEQFF. The DNA of the CDR3 is TGTGCCAGCAGCTTTGCTCTCGTCAGGGCCGGGGAGCAGTTCTTC.

In its sample, this clonotype was seen a few times. This sequence joins TRBV6-1 and TRBJ2-7; D might be TRBD2 (7 bases). Trimming removed 5 bases from V and 5 bases from J, with 13 bases in between. Germline CDR1 MNHNS, CDR2 SASEGT. CDR3 length equals 13 residues. The CDR3 sequence is CASSPRGGHEQYF. CDR3 DNA: TGTGCCAGCAGTCCCCGCGGGGGCCACGAGCAGTACTTC.